This TCR beta chain was captured by sequencing in a study of Graves' ophthalmopathy and Graves' hyperthyroidism. Study overall: Blood was drawn at initial diagnosis, before any treatment.

RNA transcripts were the template, and TCR beta CDR3 regions were amplified from them. HTBI primers primed a first-round RT-PCR, and a second-round multiplex PCR followed. TCRdb processed the multiplex PCR reads anew with MiXCR; each CDR3 protein has one entry. In the table there are 400,000 to 500,000 distinct CDR3 sequences, under 25% of which are singletons. V lost 7 bases to trimming and J lost 5 bases, with 21 bases between them. The CDR3 is 16 amino acids. The germline V gene has CDR1 MNHNS and CDR2 SASEGT. Among the hyperthyroidism patients, all were newly diagnosed, aged 18 to 65, with under 2 months' duration.

The receptor's source is a woman under 30 with stable Graves' hyperthyroidism. This sequence joins TRBV6-1 and TRBJ1-5, with D tentatively TRBD1 (6 bases). Sequencing was carried out using peripheral blood. The CDR3 sequence is CASIQKGGAGDQPQHF. The CDR3 region has the DNA TGTGCCAGCATCCAGAAGGGGGGGGCAGGGGATCAGCCCCAGCATTTT.